This T cell receptor (beta chain) was retrieved from a study of shared clonotypes between healthy human individuals. A remark on this clone: What it recognizes is unknown.

Trimming took 2 bases from V and 6 from J, leaving 10 bases between them. This CDR3 is built from 14 residues. Germline V lookup: CDR1 MDHEN, CDR2 SYDVKM. Study conclusions and caveats: Clonotypes not shared had lower generation probabilities than those common to all four donors. Sequencing of the sorted subsets was shown by rarefaction to be incomplete despite large depth. Represented diversity (both genetic and exposure-history) was limited by the small number of donors.

Using immunoSEQ multiplex PCR, the repertoire was profiled, and TCRdb retains in-frame clones only, with some absent. The sample yields some 2,100,000 clones, about 93% seen once. Naive CD8 isolation took CD45RO-negative cells positively selected for CCR7 and excluded terminally differentiated effector memory CD45RA+ cells. Each donor was a Caucasian adult residing in Nashville, Tennessee. The gene calls are TRBV28 and TRBJ1-4, with a possible D match to TRBD1 (6 bases). The clonotype was recovered from a man aged 18 to 29 in good health. Some clones in this sample may be carry-over from other donors' samples. Material for sequencing was naive CD8+ T cells from PBMCs. This CDR3 is CASSLVRGDEKLFF. In nucleotides, the CDR3 is TGTGCCAGCAGTTTAGTGAGGGGGGATGAAAAACTGTTTTTT.